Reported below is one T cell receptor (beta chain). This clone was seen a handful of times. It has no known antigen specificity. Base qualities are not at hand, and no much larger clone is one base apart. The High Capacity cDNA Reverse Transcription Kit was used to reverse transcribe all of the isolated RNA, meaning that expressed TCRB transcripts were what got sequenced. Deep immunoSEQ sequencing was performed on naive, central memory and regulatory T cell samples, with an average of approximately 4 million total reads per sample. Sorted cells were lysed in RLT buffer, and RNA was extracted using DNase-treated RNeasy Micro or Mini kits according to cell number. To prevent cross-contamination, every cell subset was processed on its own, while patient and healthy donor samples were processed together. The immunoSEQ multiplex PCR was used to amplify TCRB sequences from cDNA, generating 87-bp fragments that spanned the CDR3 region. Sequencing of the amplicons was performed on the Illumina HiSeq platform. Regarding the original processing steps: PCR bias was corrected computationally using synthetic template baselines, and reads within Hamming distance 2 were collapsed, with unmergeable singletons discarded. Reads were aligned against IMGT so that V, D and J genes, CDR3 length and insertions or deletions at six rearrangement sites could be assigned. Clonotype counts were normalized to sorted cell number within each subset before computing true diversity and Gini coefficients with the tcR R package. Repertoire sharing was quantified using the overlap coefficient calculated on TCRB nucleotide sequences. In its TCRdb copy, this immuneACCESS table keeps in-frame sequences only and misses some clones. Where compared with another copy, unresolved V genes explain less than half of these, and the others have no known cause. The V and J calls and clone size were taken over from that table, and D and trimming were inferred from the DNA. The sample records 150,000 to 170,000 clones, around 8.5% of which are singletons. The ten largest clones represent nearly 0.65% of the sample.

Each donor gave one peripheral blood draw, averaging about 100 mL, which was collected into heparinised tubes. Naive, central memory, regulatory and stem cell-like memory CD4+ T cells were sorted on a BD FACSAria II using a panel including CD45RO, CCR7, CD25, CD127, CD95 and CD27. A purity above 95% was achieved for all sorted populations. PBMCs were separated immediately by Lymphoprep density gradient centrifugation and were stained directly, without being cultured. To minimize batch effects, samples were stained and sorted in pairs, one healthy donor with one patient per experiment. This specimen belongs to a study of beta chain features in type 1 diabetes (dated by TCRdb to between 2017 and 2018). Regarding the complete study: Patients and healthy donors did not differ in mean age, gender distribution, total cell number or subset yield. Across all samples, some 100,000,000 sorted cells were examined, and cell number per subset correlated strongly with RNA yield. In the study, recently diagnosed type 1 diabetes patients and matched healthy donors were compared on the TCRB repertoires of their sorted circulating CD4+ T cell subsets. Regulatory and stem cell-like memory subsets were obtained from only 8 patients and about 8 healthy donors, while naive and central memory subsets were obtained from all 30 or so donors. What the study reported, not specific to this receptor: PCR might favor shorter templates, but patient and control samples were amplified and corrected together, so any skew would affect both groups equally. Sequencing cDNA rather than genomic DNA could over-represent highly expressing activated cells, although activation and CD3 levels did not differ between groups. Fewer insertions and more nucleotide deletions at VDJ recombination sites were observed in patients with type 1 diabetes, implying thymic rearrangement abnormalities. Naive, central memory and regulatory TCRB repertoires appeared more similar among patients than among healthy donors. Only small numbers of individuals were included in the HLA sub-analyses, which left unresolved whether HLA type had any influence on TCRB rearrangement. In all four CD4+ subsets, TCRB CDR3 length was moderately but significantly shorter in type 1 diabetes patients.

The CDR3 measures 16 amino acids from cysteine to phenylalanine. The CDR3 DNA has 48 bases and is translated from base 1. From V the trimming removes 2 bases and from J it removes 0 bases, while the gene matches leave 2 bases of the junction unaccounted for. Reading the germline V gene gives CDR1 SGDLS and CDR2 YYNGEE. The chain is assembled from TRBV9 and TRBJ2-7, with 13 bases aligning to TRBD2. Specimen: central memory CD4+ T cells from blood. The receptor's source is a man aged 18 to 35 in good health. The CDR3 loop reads CASSVGLAGASYEQYF. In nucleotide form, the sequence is TGTGCCAGCAGCGTTGGACTAGCGGGGGCCTCCTACGAGCAGTACTTC. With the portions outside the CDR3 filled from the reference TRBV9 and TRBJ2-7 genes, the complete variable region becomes DSGVTQTPKHLITATGQRVTLRCSPRSGDLSVYWYQQSLDQGLQFLIQYYNGEERAKGNILERFSAQQFPDLHSELNLSSLELGDSALYFCASSVGLAGASYEQYFGPGTRLTVT.